Listed here are 18 T cell receptor beta chains from one sample, sequenced in a study of shared clonotypes between healthy human individuals. Measured with immunoSEQ multiplex PCR; TCRdb has only the in-frame clones, and not every one. The table has some 1.5 million clones, roughly 98% seen once; the top ten hold about 0.45%. Sequencing input: naive CD4+ T cells sorted from blood. Subset reported: CD45RA+ positively selected. Every receptor here comes from a young man in good health.

CDR3 sequence: CASSVTAGSGFGYTF. The CDR3 DNA reads TGTGCCAGCAGTGTCACAGCCGGGTCTGGATTTGGCTACACCTTC. This chain uses TRBV6-1 with TRBJ1-2; the D is unclear. Between the trimmed V and J ends, which lost 4 bases and 7 bases, there was a span of 19 bases. CDR1 is MNHNS and CDR2 is SASEGT in the germline V gene. The CDR3 runs 15 residues.

This clone was found once. The rearrangement uses TRBV5-6 and TRBJ1-5; D possibly corresponds to TRBD1 (5 bases). The V gene lost 2 bases and the J gene lost 3 bases, with 9 bases spanning the gap. Germline V gene data show CDR1 as SGHDT and CDR2 as YYEEEE. The CDR3 consists of 14 residues. CDR3 protein: CASSFYGTNQPQHF. CDR3 coding DNA: TGTGCCAGCAGCTTTTACGGGACCAATCAGCCCCAGCATTTT.

Here the CDR3 DNA reads TGTGCCACCAGCAGTCCGGGACAGGGTCCCAACTATGGCTACACCTTC. Translation: CATSSPGQGPNYGYTF. The rearrangement joins TRBV15 to TRBJ1-2; 9 bases align to TRBD1. This CDR3 spans 16 amino acids. With V trimmed by 3 bases and J by 2 bases, 7 bases remained unmatched. CDR1 LNHNV and CDR2 YYDKDF come from the germline V gene (reference sequence).

This clone was seen once. Because the CDR3 is missing its conserved closing phenylalanine or tryptophan, this is likely a read error. The DNA is omitted, as the CDR3 cannot be located on it reliably, and the CDR3 follows TCRdb's listing. This chain connects TRBV21-1 to TRBJ2-7; the table assigns TRBD1, which was not confirmed against the DNA. TRBV21-1 is marked as a pseudogene. Counting both end residues, the CDR3 totals 11 amino acids. The CDR3 reads CASSRTGIQGD.

V is TRBV5-1 and J is TRBJ2-2, with D possibly TRBD1 on 5 matching bases. Per germline, CDR1 SGHRS and CDR2 YFSETQ. The CDR3 is made up of 15 amino acids. V was cut by 0 bases and J by 7 bases, with 13 bases left in between. As DNA, the CDR3 is TGCGCCAGCAGCTTGGCTGCAGGGCCAGGCGGGGAGCTGTTTTTT. It translates to CASSLAAGPGGELFF.

This rearrangement joins TRBV14 to TRBJ2-1; 8 nucleotides match TRBD1. From germline, CDR1 is SGHDN and CDR2 FVKESK. V lost 3 bases, J lost 10 bases, and 8 bases stayed unmatched. The CDR3 totals 14 residues. The CDR3 DNA is TGTGCCAGCAGCCAGTTAATCCGGGACAGGGAGCAGTTCTTC. This gives the protein CASSQLIRDREQFF.

The chain is built from TRBV11-3 and TRBJ2-5; 8 bases align to TRBD1. CDR3 length: 15 residues. Germline V gene sequence: CDR1 SGHNT, CDR2 YENEEA. The V gene end was trimmed by 1 base and the J gene end by 1 base; junction bases not matched to a gene: 2. The CDR3 loop reads CASSLGGQGQETQYF. The CDR3 DNA follows: TGTGCCAGCAGCTTAGGCGGACAGGGCCAAGAGACCCAGTACTTC.

The genes are TRBV7-2 and TRBJ1-2; D unclear. The CDR3 is made up of 15 amino acids. In germline, CDR1 is SGHTA, CDR2 FQGNSA. V was shortened by 3 bases and J by 0 bases, with 11 bases between the two germline ends. CDR3 residues: CASSFLPEANYGYTF. The CDR3 DNA is TGTGCCAGCAGCTTTCTTCCGGAAGCTAACTATGGCTACACCTTC.

The V gene is TRBV7-2, the J gene TRBJ1-4, with TRBD1 as a possible D gene (5 bases). The CDR3 runs to 14 residues. Germline-derived CDR1 and CDR2 are SGHTA and FQGNSA. The V and J ends lost 5 bases and 3 bases respectively, with 10 bases between them. The CDR3, as DNA: TGTGCCAGCAGCCAGGGTGGATCTAATGAAAAACTGTTTTTT. Residues: CASSQGGSNEKLFF.

To note about this clone: The same CDR3 also results from other DNA sequences found in this sample. The chain carries TRBV5-1 and TRBJ2-3, with D tentatively TRBD2 (6 bases). Germline lookup yields CDR1 SGHRS and CDR2 YFSETQ. Trimming removed 0 bases from V and 3 bases from J, with 11 bases in between. The CDR3 covers 15 residues. CDR3 coding DNA: TGCGCCAGCAGCTTGGGGGGGACTGGGACAGATACGCAGTATTTT. This sequence encodes CASSLGGTGTDTQYF.

The chain recombines TRBV29-1 with TRBJ2-3; a possible D gene is TRBD1 (6 bases). The CDR3 loop spans 14 amino acids. Germline CDR1 reads SQVTM; CDR2 reads ANQGSEA. Trimming took 7 bases from V and 5 from J, leaving 19 bases between them. The CDR3, as DNA: TGCAGCGCCCTACAGGGTTGGGGCCAAGATACGCAGTATTTT. Encoded protein: CSALQGWGQDTQYF.

The V call is TRBV25-1, the J call TRBJ2-5, with TRBD1 as a possible D gene (6 bases). V was cut by 6 bases and J by 4 bases, with 18 bases left in between. Germline loops: CDR1 MGHDK, CDR2 SYGVNS. The CDR3 is 15 residues long. DNA for the CDR3: TGTGCCAGCAGGCCGACTTGGGGGCCGGGAGAGACCCAGTACTTC. Translating it yields CASRPTWGPGETQYF.

The rearrangement joins TRBV29-1 to TRBJ2-3; tentative D call: TRBD2 (5 bases). V gave up 4 bases and J gave up 2 bases, with 10 bases separating them. This CDR3 comprises 13 residues. From germline, CDR1 is SQVTM and CDR2 ANQGSEA. CDR3 DNA sequence: TGCAGCGTTGCAGAGCGGCCCACAGATACGCAGTATTTT. This sequence encodes CSVAERPTDTQYF.

The chain has TRBV7-8 and TRBJ2-3, with D perhaps assigned TRBD1 or TRBD2 (5 bases each). V was shortened by 2 bases and J by 3 bases, with 15 bases between the two germline ends. The germline V gene has CDR1 SGHVS and CDR2 FQNEAQ. This CDR3 contains 16 residues. The CDR3 DNA follows: TGTGCCAGCAGCTTAATTCCGGGACGGACAACAGATACGCAGTATTTT. Its translation is CASSLIPGRTTDTQYF.

V and J are TRBV27 and TRBJ2-7; a weak D match, TRBD2 (5 bases). The CDR3 length is 13 residues. V was trimmed by 5 bases and J by 2 bases, leaving 10 bases between them. Germline V gives CDR1 MNHEY, CDR2 SMNVEV (reference sequence). The CDR3: CASSPTRAYEQYF. CDR3 DNA sequence: TGTGCCAGCAGTCCCACGAGGGCCTACGAGCAGTACTTC.

This sequence joins TRBV6-5 and TRBJ1-1, with no clear D. V dropped 7 bases and J dropped 0 bases, with 15 bases sitting between them. The germline CDR1 and CDR2 sequences are MNHEY and SVGAGI. CDR3 length: 15 amino acids. Here the CDR3 reads CASTAASRVNTEAFF. The CDR3 bases are TGTGCCAGCACCGCTGCGTCCAGAGTGAACACTGAAGCTTTCTTT.

CDR3 region: CASSSLASGELFF. In DNA form, the CDR3 reads TGTGCCAGCAGTTCATTGGCGTCCGGGGAGCTGTTTTTT. This rearrangement joins TRBV6-5 to TRBJ2-2; no clear D. V was clipped by 4 bases and J by 6 bases, with 9 bases between them. CDR3 size: 13 residues. In germline, CDR1 is MNHEY, CDR2 SVGAGI.

This chain uses TRBV7-8 with TRBJ2-7; tentative D call: TRBD2 (6 bases). V was trimmed by 5 bases and J by 0 bases, leaving 20 bases between them. This CDR3 has 17 residues. The germline V gene has CDR1 SGHVS and CDR2 FQNEAQ. The CDR3 region is CASSTEISGWGSYEQYF. Here the CDR3 DNA reads TGTGCCAGCAGCACAGAAATTAGCGGATGGGGCTCCTACGAGCAGTACTTC.